The 14 T cell receptor beta chains below come from one sample, sequenced in a study of radiotherapy plus CTLA-4 blockade in lung cancer. Some clones are missing from TCRdb's copy, which holds only in-frame ones; the method was immunoSEQ multiplex PCR. Of just under 60,000 clones detected, 75% to 85% appear once; the ten largest clones hold 3.5% to 4%. The sequences come from peripheral blood, collected from a patient treated with radiotherapy plus ipilimumab. The receptors here all came from a human donor with non-small cell lung cancer who had a partial response to radiotherapy plus ipilimumab.

The chain combines TRBV6-5 with TRBJ1-6; D is possibly TRBD1 (5 bases). Trimming left V 5 bases short and J 4 bases short, with 9 bases between. The CDR3 is made up of 14 amino acids. Germline V gene sequence: CDR1 MNHEY, CDR2 SVGAGI. The CDR3 coding sequence is TGTGCCAGCAGTGAAACAGGATATAATTCACCCCTCCACTTT. Protein sequence: CASSETGYNSPLHF.

The chain couples TRBV11-2 to TRBJ1-6; D is possibly TRBD1 (6 bases). Trimming removed 0 bases at V and 15 bases at J, with 9 bases between. The CDR3 covers 12 residues. Germline values: CDR1 SGHAT, CDR2 FQNNGV. The CDR3 coding sequence is TGTGCCAGCAGCTTAGATTTGGACAGCCTCCACTTT. Its translation: CASSLDLDSLHF.

The chain carries TRBV4-2 and TRBJ1-6; D remains ambiguous. The CDR3 covers 15 residues. The germline V gene has CDR1 LGHNA and CDR2 YNFKEQ. V was cut by 0 bases and J by 6 bases, with 9 bases left in between. The CDR3 coding sequence is TGTGCCAGCAGCCAAGATTACGCGGTTAATTCACCCCTCCACTTT. Encoded protein: CASSQDYAVNSPLHF.

The V gene is TRBV5-1, the J gene TRBJ2-1; perhaps TRBD1 as D (7 bases). Germline V gene sequence: CDR1 SGHRS, CDR2 YFSETQ. V lost 4 bases and J lost 7, with 24 bases in between. The CDR3 extends over 17 amino acids. The CDR3 loop reads CASSPEEGAVFGNEQFF. The CDR3 DNA follows: TGCGCCAGCAGCCCCGAGGAGGGGGCGGTGTTCGGAAATGAGCAGTTCTTC.

The J gene is TRBJ1-3, the V gene TRBV7-2; a weak D match, TRBD1 (6 bases). Looked up from germline, CDR1 is SGHTA and CDR2 is FQGNSA. The CDR3 contains 17 residues. Trimming stripped 3 bases from V and 2 bases from J, with 17 bases between. The CDR3 region is CASSFYRAVGAGNTIYF. CDR3 bases: TGTGCCAGCAGCTTCTACAGGGCTGTAGGCGCTGGAAACACCATATATTTT.

The V gene is TRBV2, the J gene TRBJ1-2; TRBD1 matches at 12 bases. The length of the CDR3 is 15 residues. V lost 6 bases and J lost 3; bases outside the gene matches: 5. CDR1 SNHLY and CDR2 FYNNEI come from the germline V gene. CDR3 residues: CASSPGQGADYGYTF. As DNA, the CDR3 is TGTGCCAGCAGCCCGGGACAGGGGGCCGACTATGGCTACACCTTC.

This clone has only a few counts. This chain joins TRBV7-6 and TRBJ2-2, with 7 bases aligning to TRBD1. The CDR3 is 17 amino acids. Germline V gene lookup returns CDR1 SGHVS and CDR2 FNYEAQ. V trimming: 2 bases; J trimming: 5 bases; junction bases outside the gene matches: 11. The CDR3 DNA sequence: TGTGCCAGCAGCTTATACATTACCGGGACAGCTACCGGGGAGCTGTTTTTT. Amino acids: CASSLYITGTATGELFF.

A note on this clone: A junction end diverges from the germline sequence, so it may reflect a read error. This same CDR3 is encoded by further DNA sequences in the sample. In nucleotides, the CDR3 is TGTGCCAGCAGTCCGCTGGACATGCCCGTTGTTTCCTACGAGCAATACTTC. This encodes CASSPLDMPVVSYEQYF. The V gene is TRBV27, the J gene TRBJ2-7, with TRBD1 as a possible D gene (5 bases). The CDR3 totals 17 residues. Per germline, CDR1 MNHEY and CDR2 SMNVEV (reference sequence).

The chain is built from TRBV27 and TRBJ2-1; 8 bases map to TRBD1. Trimming took 5 bases from V and 2 from J; bases not matched to a gene: 8. Germline lookup yields CDR1 MNHEY and CDR2 SMNVEV (reference sequence). The CDR3 has 16 residues. This chain's CDR3 is CASSTMDRDPYNEQFF. CDR3 coding DNA: TGTGCCAGCAGTACTATGGACAGGGACCCCTACAATGAGCAGTTCTTC.

This sequence joins TRBV7-9 and TRBJ1-1, with 10 positions matching TRBD1. The CDR3 totals 15 residues. J was trimmed by 0 bases and V by 8 bases; bases with no gene match: 6. Germline-derived CDR1 and CDR2 are SEHNR and FQNEAQ (reference sequence). The chain's CDR3 is CASGGTGEMNTEAFF. The CDR3 nucleotides are TGTGCCAGCGGAGGGACAGGGGAAATGAACACTGAAGCTTTCTTT.

The chain couples TRBV11-3 to TRBJ2-2; D uncertain. This CDR3 spans 14 amino acids. The V end lost 5 bases, the J end lost 7 bases, and 14 bases lay between the germline ends. Germline values: CDR1 SGHNT, CDR2 YENEEA. The CDR3 region is CASSPGTARGELFF. CDR3 nucleotides: TGTGCCAGCAGCCCAGGCACGGCGCGCGGGGAGCTGTTTTTT.

The CDR3 sequence is CASWTGLSNQPQHF. In DNA form, the CDR3 reads TGCGCCAGCTGGACGGGATTGAGCAATCAGCCCCAGCATTTT. This sequence joins TRBV10-2 and TRBJ1-5, with unresolved D. The CDR3 spans 14 residues. CDR1 and CDR2 from the germline V gene are WSHSY and SAAADI. Trimming stripped 8 bases from V and 1 base from J, with 12 bases between.

The chain recombines TRBV7-9 with TRBJ1-2, with no clear D. This CDR3 has 13 residues. V lost 2 bases to trimming and J lost 4 bases, with 8 bases between them. The germline gives CDR1 SEHNR, CDR2 FQNEAQ (reference sequence). CDR3 sequence: CASSLNNFYGYTF. CDR3 DNA sequence: TGTGCCAGCAGCTTAAACAATTTCTATGGCTACACCTTC.

This chain links TRBV5-1 with TRBJ2-2, with 7 bases fitting TRBD1. Germline V gene sequence: CDR1 SGHRS, CDR2 YFSETQ. The length of the CDR3 is 15 residues. J was trimmed by 0 bases and V by 4 bases; bases with no gene match: 3. As DNA, the CDR3 is TGCGCCAGCAGCCCGGACAGGCCGAACACCGGGGAGCTGTTTTTT. This sequence encodes CASSPDRPNTGELFF.